The sequence of this T cell receptor (beta chain) was determined in a study of cytomegalovirus exposure and HLA in healthy donors. Findings and limits, study-wide: When the data were analyzed later, several of the most significant clusters appeared to be linked to common viral pathogens. About 87% or about 30% of the time was how often most TCR beta V segments were productive, according to an earlier analysis.

In the PCR, 60 Vbeta and 13 Jbeta primers were used. The assay was immunoSEQ multiplex PCR, and TCRdb's table has in-frame clones only and misses some. The listing records approximately 200,000 clones. This CDR3 contains 14 residues. CDR1 and CDR2 (germline): KGHSH, LQKENI. V was clipped by 4 bases and J by 7 bases, with 13 bases between them. Turning to this clone: Its target is not known.

The chain employs TRBV18 and TRBJ1-4; D is unclear. The sequence was collected from a boy younger than 18 in good health and CMV-seronegative. Sequencing input: PBMCs. CDR3: CASSLLGGSEKLFF. Here the CDR3 DNA reads TGTGCCAGCTCACTTTTAGGAGGGAGTGAAAAACTGTTTTTT. Combining the CDR3 with reference TRBV18 and TRBJ1-4 gives the whole variable domain NAGVMQNPRHLVRRRGQEARLRCSPMKGHSHVYWYRQLPEEGLKFMVYLQKENIIDESGMPKERFSAEFPKEGPSILRIQQVVRGDSAAYFCASSLLGGSEKLFFGSGTQLSVL.